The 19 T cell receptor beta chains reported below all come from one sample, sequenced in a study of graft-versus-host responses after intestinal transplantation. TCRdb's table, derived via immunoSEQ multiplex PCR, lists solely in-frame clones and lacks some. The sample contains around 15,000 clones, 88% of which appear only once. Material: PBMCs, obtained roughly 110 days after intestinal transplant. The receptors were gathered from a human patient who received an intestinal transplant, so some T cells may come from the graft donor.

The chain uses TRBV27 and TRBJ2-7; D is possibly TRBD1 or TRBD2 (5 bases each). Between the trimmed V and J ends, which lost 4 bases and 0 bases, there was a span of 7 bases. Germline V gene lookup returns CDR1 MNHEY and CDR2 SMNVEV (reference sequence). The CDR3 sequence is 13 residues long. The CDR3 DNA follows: TGTGCCAGCAGTTGGGGGTACTCCTACGAGCAGTACTTC. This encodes CASSWGYSYEQYF.

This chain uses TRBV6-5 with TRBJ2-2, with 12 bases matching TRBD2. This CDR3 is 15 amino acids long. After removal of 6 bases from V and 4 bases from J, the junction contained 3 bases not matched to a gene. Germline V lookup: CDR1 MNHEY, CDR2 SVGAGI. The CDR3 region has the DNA TGTGCCAGCAGCCCGACTAGCGGGGGCACCGGGGAGCTGTTTTTT. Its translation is CASSPTSGGTGELFF.

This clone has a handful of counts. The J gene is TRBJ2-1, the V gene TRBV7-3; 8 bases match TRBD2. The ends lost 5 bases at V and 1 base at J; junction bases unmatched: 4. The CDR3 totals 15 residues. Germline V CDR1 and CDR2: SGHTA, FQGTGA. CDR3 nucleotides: TGTGCCAGCAGCCCCAGCGGGAGTTCCTACAATGAGCAGTTCTTC. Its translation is CASSPSGSSYNEQFF.

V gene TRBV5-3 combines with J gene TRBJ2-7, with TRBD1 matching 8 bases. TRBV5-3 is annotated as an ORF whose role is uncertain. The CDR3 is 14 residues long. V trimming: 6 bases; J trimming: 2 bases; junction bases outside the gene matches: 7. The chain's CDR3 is CARIEDREAYEQYF. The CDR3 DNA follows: TGTGCCAGAATCGAGGACAGGGAAGCCTACGAGCAGTACTTC.

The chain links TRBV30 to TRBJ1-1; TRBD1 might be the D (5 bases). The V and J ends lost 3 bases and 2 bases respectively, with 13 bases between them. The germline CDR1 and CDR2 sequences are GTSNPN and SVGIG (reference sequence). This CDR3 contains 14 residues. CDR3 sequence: CAWRGDSVNTEAFF. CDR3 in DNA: TGTGCCTGGAGGGGGGATTCCGTTAACACTGAAGCTTTCTTT.

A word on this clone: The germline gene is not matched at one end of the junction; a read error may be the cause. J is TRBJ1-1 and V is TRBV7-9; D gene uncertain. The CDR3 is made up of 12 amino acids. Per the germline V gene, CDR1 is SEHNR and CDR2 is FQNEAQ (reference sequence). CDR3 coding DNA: TGTGTCAGCAGCTTAGTGAACAAGGTGGCTTTCTTT. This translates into CVSSLVNKVAFF. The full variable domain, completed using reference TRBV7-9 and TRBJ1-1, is DTGVSQNPRHKITKRGQNVTFRCDPISEHNRLYWYRQTLGQGPEFLTYFQNEAQLEKSRLLSDRFSAERPKGSFSTLEIQRTEQGDSAMYLCVSSLVNKVAFFGQGTRLTVV.

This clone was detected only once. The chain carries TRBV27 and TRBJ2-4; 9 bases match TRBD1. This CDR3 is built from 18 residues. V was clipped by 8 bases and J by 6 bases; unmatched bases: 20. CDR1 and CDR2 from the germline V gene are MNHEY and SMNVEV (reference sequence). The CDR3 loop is CASSQYPYPGQGLNIQYF. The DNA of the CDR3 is TGTGCCAGCTCCCAGTACCCATATCCGGGACAGGGCTTAAACATTCAGTACTTC.

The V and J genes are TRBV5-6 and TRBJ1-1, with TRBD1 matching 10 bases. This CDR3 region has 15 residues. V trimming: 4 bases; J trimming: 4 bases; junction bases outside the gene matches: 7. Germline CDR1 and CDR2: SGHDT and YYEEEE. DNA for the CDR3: TGTGCCAGCAGCCTTGGGACAGGGGTGAGCACTGAAGCTTTCTTT. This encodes CASSLGTGVSTEAFF.

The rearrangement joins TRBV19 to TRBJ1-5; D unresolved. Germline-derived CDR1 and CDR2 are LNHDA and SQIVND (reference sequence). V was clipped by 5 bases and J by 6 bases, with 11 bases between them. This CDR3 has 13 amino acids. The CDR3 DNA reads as TGTGCCAGTAGTTCCACCTGGGGTCAGCCCCAGCATTTT. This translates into CASSSTWGQPQHF.

The CDR3, as DNA: TGCAGCGTTGCAGGGGGCGGATTAGTTTTCCCTTACGAGCAGTACTTC. It is translated as CSVAGGGLVFPYEQYF. The V call is TRBV29-1, the J call TRBJ2-7; TRBD1 matches 8 bases. The V gene's germline CDR1 is SQVTM and CDR2 ANQGSEA. With 4 bases clipped from V and 4 bases from J, the junction kept 15 bases outside the gene matches. The CDR3 covers 16 residues.

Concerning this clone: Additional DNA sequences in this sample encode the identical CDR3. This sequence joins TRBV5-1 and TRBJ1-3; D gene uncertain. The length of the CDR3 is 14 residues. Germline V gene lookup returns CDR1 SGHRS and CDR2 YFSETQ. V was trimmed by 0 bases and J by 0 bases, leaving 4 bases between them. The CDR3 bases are TGCGCCAGCAGCTTGGATAGCTCTGGAAACACCATATATTTT. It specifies CASSLDSSGNTIYF.

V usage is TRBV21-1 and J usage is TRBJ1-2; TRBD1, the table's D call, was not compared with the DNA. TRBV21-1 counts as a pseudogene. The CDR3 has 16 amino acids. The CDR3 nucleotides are TGTGCCAGCACCCTAGCCTTACAGGGGGTTAACTATGGCTACACCTTC. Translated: CASTLALQGVNYGYTF.

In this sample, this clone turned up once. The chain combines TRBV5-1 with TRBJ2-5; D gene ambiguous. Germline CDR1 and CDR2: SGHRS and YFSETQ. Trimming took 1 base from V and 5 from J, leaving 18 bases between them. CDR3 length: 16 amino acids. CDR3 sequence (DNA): TGCGCCAGCAGCTTGAAGGGTTACGCGGATCGGGAGACCCAGTACTTC. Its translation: CASSLKGYADRETQYF.

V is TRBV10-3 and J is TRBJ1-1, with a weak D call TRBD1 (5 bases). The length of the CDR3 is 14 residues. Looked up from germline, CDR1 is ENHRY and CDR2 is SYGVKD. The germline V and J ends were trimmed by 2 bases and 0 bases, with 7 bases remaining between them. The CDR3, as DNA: TGTGCCATCAGTGAGGGGGACGTGAACACTGAAGCTTTCTTT. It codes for CAISEGDVNTEAFF.

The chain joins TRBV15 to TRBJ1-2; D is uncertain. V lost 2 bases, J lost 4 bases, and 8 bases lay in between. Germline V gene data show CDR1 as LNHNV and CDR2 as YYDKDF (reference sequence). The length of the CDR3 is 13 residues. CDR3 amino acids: CATSRLGSYGYTF. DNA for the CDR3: TGTGCCACCAGCAGACTGGGTTCCTATGGCTACACCTTC.

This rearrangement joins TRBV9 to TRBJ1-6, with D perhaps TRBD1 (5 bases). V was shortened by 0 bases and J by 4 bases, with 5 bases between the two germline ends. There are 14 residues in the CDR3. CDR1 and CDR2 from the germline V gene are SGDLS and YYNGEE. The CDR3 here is CASSVGTYNSPLHF. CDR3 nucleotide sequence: TGTGCCAGCAGCGTAGGGACATATAATTCACCCCTCCACTTT.

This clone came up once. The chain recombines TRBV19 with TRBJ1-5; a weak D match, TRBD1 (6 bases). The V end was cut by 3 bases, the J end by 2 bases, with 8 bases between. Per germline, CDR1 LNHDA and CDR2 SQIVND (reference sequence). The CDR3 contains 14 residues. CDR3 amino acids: CASSIPGGNQPQHF. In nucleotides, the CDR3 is TGTGCCAGTAGTATCCCAGGGGGCAATCAGCCCCAGCATTTT.

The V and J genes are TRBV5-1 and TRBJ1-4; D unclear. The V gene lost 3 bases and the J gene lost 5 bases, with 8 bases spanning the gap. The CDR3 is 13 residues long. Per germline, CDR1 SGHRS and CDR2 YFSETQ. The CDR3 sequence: CASSYQENEKLFF. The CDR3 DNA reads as TGCGCCAGCAGCTATCAGGAGAATGAAAAACTGTTTTTT.

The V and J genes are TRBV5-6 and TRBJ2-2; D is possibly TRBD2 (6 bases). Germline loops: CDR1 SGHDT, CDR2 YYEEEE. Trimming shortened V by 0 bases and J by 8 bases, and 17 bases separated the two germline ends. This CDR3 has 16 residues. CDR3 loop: CASSLVSGFAAGELFF. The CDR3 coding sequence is TGTGCCAGCAGCTTGGTGAGCGGGTTCGCGGCTGGGGAGCTGTTTTTT.